The 6 T cell receptor beta chains below come from one sample, sequenced in a study of immune evolution from preneoplasia to lung adenocarcinoma. Some clones are missing from TCRdb's copy, which holds only in-frame ones; the method was immunoSEQ multiplex PCR. The table lists about 2,500 clones, 65% to 80% of them singletons. The specimen was FFPE adjacent normal lung tissue. These TCRs come from an older person with lung adenocarcinoma.

V gene TRBV28 combines with J gene TRBJ1-1, with TRBD1 matching 7 bases. This CDR3 contains 16 residues. J gave up 3 bases and V 4 bases, and 11 bases lay outside the gene matches. The germline gives CDR1 MDHEN, CDR2 SYDVKM. This chain's CDR3 is CASSSATGFMDTEAFF. The CDR3 DNA sequence: TGTGCCAGCAGTTCCGCGACAGGGTTCATGGACACTGAAGCTTTCTTT. Based on the CDR3 plus reference TRBV28 and TRBJ1-1, the full variable domain is DVKVTQSSRYLVKRTGEKVFLECVQDMDHENMFWYRQDPGLGLRLIYFSYDVKMKEKGDIPEGYSVSREKKERFSLILESASTNQTSMYLCASSSATGFMDTEAFFGQGTRLTVV.

The chain combines TRBV7-9 with TRBJ1-3; D is uncertain. The CDR3 has 16 residues. Germline-derived CDR1 and CDR2 are SEHNR and FQNEAQ (reference sequence). Trimming stripped 5 bases from V and 4 bases from J, with 18 bases between. This chain's CDR3 is CASSRAVGRSGNTIYF. CDR3 DNA sequence: TGTGCCAGCAGCCGTGCGGTGGGTAGGTCGGGAAACACCATATATTTT.

This clone was seen more than once but under ten times. The gene calls are TRBV5-1 and TRBJ1-1, with D possibly being TRBD1 (6 bases). Germline CDR1 SGHRS, CDR2 YFSETQ. V was pared by 4 bases and J by 1 base, with 14 bases between. The CDR3 totals 15 residues. The CDR3 is CASSAAGAANTEAFF. CDR3 DNA: TGCGCCAGCAGCGCCGCAGGGGCCGCGAACACTGAAGCTTTCTTT.

CDR3 DNA sequence: TGTGCCAGCAGTTCCGAACAGGGGGCGCTTTCCCTCAGGTACACTGAAGCTTTCTTT. Amino acids: CASSSEQGALSLRYTEAFF. The chain links TRBV7-9 to TRBJ1-1, with TRBD1 matching over 9 bases. J was trimmed by 3 bases and V by 6 bases; bases with no gene match: 20. Germline loops: CDR1 SEHNR, CDR2 FQNEAQ (reference sequence). There are 19 residues in the CDR3. Based on the CDR3 plus reference TRBV7-9 and TRBJ1-1, the full variable domain is DTGVSQNPRHKITKRGQNVTFRCDPISEHNRLYWYRQTLGQGPEFLTYFQNEAQLEKSRLLSDRFSAERPKGSFSTLEIQRTEQGDSAMYLCASSSEQGALSLRYTEAFFGQGTRLTVV.

For this clone: At the DNA level, this CDR3 is encoded by other sequences in the same sample as well. This sequence joins TRBV28 and TRBJ1-1, with unresolved D. Germline loops: CDR1 MDHEN, CDR2 SYDVKM. V lost 5 bases to trimming and J lost 10 bases, with 14 bases between them. The CDR3 contains 12 residues. CDR3 amino acids: CASSPPDRGAFF. The CDR3 region has the DNA TGTGCCAGCAGTCCCCCAGATCGGGGAGCTTTCTTT.

V is TRBV6-1 and J is TRBJ1-1; perhaps TRBD1 as D (6 bases). Trimming took 2 bases from V and 6 from J, leaving 19 bases between them. The CDR3 length is 16 residues. Germline CDR1 is MNHNS and CDR2 is SASEGT. CDR3 amino acids: CASSESRGQGSPEAFF. The CDR3 DNA sequence: TGTGCCAGCAGTGAATCTCGGGGGCAGGGGTCCCCTGAAGCTTTCTTT.